The 30 T cell receptor beta chains reported below all come from one sample, sequenced in a study of regulatory T cells in long-lasting Graves disease. The time point was: newly diagnosed GD, antithyroid drugs for less than 3 months. Researchers made the TCR library from RNA that was extracted from PBMCs. Combining iRepertoire HTBI primers with Arm-PCR of CDR3 regions, the authors built TCR beta libraries. TCRdb reanalysed the multiplex PCR reads using MiXCR and keeps one entry per CDR3 protein. This sample has about 460,000 distinct CDR3 sequences, with 14% found just once. These same data were also listed under a study on T cells in Graves' hyperthyroidism and ophthalmopathy.

Sequencing used peripheral blood mononuclear cells (PBMCs), obtained at new diagnosis, from a patient treated with antithyroid drugs. These receptors were obtained from a woman aged 50 to 60 with Graves disease.

V and J are TRBV9 and TRBJ2-1; 16 positions agree with TRBD2. The germline CDR1 and CDR2 sequences are SGDLS and YYNGEE. Trimming at V came to 0 bases and at J to 3 bases, leaving 3 bases not matched to a gene. CDR3 length: 18 amino acids. The CDR3 DNA reads as TGTGCCAGCAGCGTAGTAGGGACTAGCGGGAGGGACTACAATGAGCAGTTCTTC. Protein: CASSVVGTSGRDYNEQFF.

The chain joins TRBV20-1 to TRBJ2-3; TRBD2 matches at 10 bases. The germline gives CDR1 DFQATT, CDR2 SNEGSKA (reference sequence). This CDR3 is 14 amino acids long. V dropped 7 bases and J dropped 1; count of bases not matched to a gene: 5. The CDR3 DNA is TGCAGTGGACGACTAGCGGGCGGCACAGATACGCAGTATTTT. The encoded protein is CSGRLAGGTDTQYF.

This clonotype was seen at least ten times. The chain has TRBV20-1 and TRBJ2-7, with 14 bases fitting TRBD2. The CDR3 runs 14 residues. The J segment lost 3 bases and the V segment lost 5 bases, leaving 3 bases of the junction unmatched. CDR1 DFQATT and CDR2 SNEGSKA come from the germline V gene (reference sequence). CDR3 coding DNA: TGCAGTGCTCCCGGGACTAGCGGGAGCTACGAGCAGTACTTC. It yields the protein CSAPGTSGSYEQYF.

The J gene is TRBJ2-5, the V gene TRBV27; 13 bases map to TRBD2. Germline CDR1 is MNHEY and CDR2 is SMNVEV (reference sequence). Germline trimming cut 6 bases from V and 4 bases from J; bases unmatched to any gene: 8. The CDR3 consists of 16 residues. The CDR3 protein is CASSSGLAGEIETQYF. As DNA, the CDR3 is TGTGCCAGCAGCTCCGGACTAGCGGGAGAGATAGAGACCCAGTACTTC.

The table lists this clonotype with a few counts. The CDR3 sequence: CASSLAGGPRAKNIQYF. CDR3 nucleotide sequence: TGTGCCAGCTCACTAGCGGGAGGGCCGCGAGCCAAAAACATTCAGTACTTC. V gene TRBV19 combines with J gene TRBJ2-4; 13 nucleotides align to TRBD2. J was trimmed by 0 bases and V by 9 bases; bases with no gene match: 8. This CDR3 is built from 17 residues. Germline loops: CDR1 LNHDA, CDR2 SQIVND (reference sequence).

The sample holds a few counts of this clonotype. J is TRBJ2-2 and V is TRBV10-3, with 7 bases lining up with TRBD1. The CDR3 runs 11 residues. Looked up from germline, CDR1 is ENHRY and CDR2 is SYGVKD. The trim removed 9 bases at V and 5 bases at J, leaving 0 bases unmatched. The CDR3 coding sequence is TGTGCCATACAGGGGACCGGGGAGCTGTTTTTT. As protein: CAIQGTGELFF.

The V gene is TRBV9, the J gene TRBJ1-3; 8 positions agree with TRBD1. CDR1 and CDR2 from the germline V gene are SGDLS and YYNGEE. This CDR3 has 16 residues. V was pared by 0 bases and J by 0 bases, with 2 bases of the junction left unmatched. The DNA for the CDR3 is TGTGCCAGCAGCGTAGGAGGGACAGGCTCTGGAAACACCATATATTTT. This encodes CASSVGGTGSGNTIYF.

This clonotype was seen repeatedly, ten times or more. This chain links TRBV27 with TRBJ2-1; 7 nucleotides align to TRBD2. The CDR3 consists of 18 residues. The ends lost 2 bases at V and 0 bases at J; junction bases unmatched: 10. The V gene's germline CDR1 is MNHEY and CDR2 SMNVEV (reference sequence). This CDR3 is CASSLLAGATGSYNEQFF. CDR3 sequence (DNA): TGTGCCAGCAGTTTACTGGCGGGAGCTACTGGCTCCTACAATGAGCAGTTCTTC.

The chain is built from TRBV5-1 and TRBJ1-4; tentative D call: TRBD1 (5 bases). V was clipped by 3 bases and J by 6 bases, with 18 bases between them. This CDR3 is 16 amino acids long. From germline, CDR1 is SGHRS and CDR2 YFSETQ. The CDR3 DNA reads as TGCGCCAGCAGCTCGGCCCAGGGAGGGGAGTATGAAAAACTGTTTTTT. It is translated as CASSSAQGGEYEKLFF.

This clonotype has just a few counts. This chain connects TRBV28 to TRBJ1-1, with TRBD1 identical over 10 bases. V trimming: 6 bases; J trimming: 2 bases; junction bases outside the gene matches: 9. Germline assignment: CDR1 MDHEN and CDR2 SYDVKM. CDR3 size: 16 residues. CDR3 region: CASRPLDRGANTEAFF. The CDR3 DNA follows: TGTGCCAGCAGACCGTTGGACAGGGGGGCAAACACTGAAGCTTTCTTT.

This clonotype was counted a few times. The chain carries TRBV9 and TRBJ2-1; D might be TRBD2 (6 bases). Deletions cut 0 bases from V and 8 bases from J, with 12 bases between. Germline CDR1 and CDR2: SGDLS and YYNGEE. This CDR3 has 14 residues. The CDR3 DNA follows: TGTGCCAGCAGCGTAGTTGGGGGGACGCATGAGCAGTTCTTC. This encodes CASSVVGGTHEQFF.

This clonotype was detected only once. This chain connects TRBV10-3 to TRBJ2-1; no reliable D call. Deletions cut 6 bases from V and 5 bases from J, with 11 bases between. The CDR3 covers 13 residues. Germline V gives CDR1 ENHRY, CDR2 SYGVKD. CDR3 region: CAIRTGNDNEQFF. As DNA, the CDR3 is TGTGCCATCAGAACGGGTAATGACAATGAGCAGTTCTTC.

This clonotype was observed at least ten times. This chain links TRBV12-3 or TRBV12-4 with TRBJ2-7; D perhaps matches TRBD2 (5 bases). The CDR3 has 15 amino acids. V was trimmed by 7 bases and J by 0 bases, leaving 16 bases between them. The CDR3 sequence is CASTFYAEDSYEQYF. CDR3 nucleotide sequence: TGTGCCAGCACCTTCTACGCGGAGGACTCCTACGAGCAGTACTTC.

This clonotype has a handful of counts. The chain combines TRBV14 with TRBJ2-1; 10 bases map to TRBD2. V was clipped by 0 bases and J by 5 bases; unmatched bases: 7. CDR3 length equals 17 residues. Germline CDR1 reads SGHDN; CDR2 reads FVKESK. This CDR3 reads CASSQELGLANNNEQFF. CDR3 sequence (DNA): TGTGCCAGCAGCCAAGAATTGGGACTAGCGAACAACAATGAGCAGTTCTTC.

This clonotype was picked up many times. J is TRBJ2-7 and V is TRBV7-2; TRBD2 is a possible D gene (6 bases). V lost 1 base, J lost 2 bases, and 12 bases lay in between. CDR1 is SGHTA and CDR2 is FQGNSA in the germline V gene. There are 15 residues in the CDR3. DNA for the CDR3: TGTGCCAGCAGCTTAGGTTCGGCGGGACCCTACGAGCAGTACTTC. Translation gives CASSLGSAGPYEQYF.

The table lists this clonotype with many counts. The CDR3 is CASSGWGEGRDKNIQYF. The CDR3 bases are TGTGCCAGCAGCGGCTGGGGCGAGGGGCGCGACAAAAACATTCAGTACTTC. V is TRBV2 and J is TRBJ2-4; perhaps D is TRBD1 or TRBD2 (5 bases each). The CDR3 extends over 17 amino acids. Germline CDR1 SNHLY, CDR2 FYNNEI. V shed 6 bases and J shed 3 bases, with 21 bases lying between them.

This clonotype was recorded at least ten times. This sequence joins TRBV5-6 and TRBJ2-1; TRBD2 matches 9 bases. CDR1 and CDR2 from the germline V gene are SGHDT and YYEEEE. This CDR3 contains 15 residues. V dropped 2 bases and J dropped 6; count of bases not matched to a gene: 6. CDR3 loop: CASSFRGLASNEQFF. CDR3 nucleotides: TGTGCCAGCAGCTTCAGGGGACTAGCCTCCAATGAGCAGTTCTTC.

V and J are TRBV20-1 and TRBJ1-4, with D perhaps matching TRBD1 (5 bases). Trimming took off 0 bases at V and 5 bases at J, with 13 bases between the two ends. Germline assignment: CDR1 DFQATT and CDR2 SNEGSKA (reference sequence). The CDR3 loop spans 15 amino acids. The CDR3 nucleotides are TGCAGTGCTAGAGACGAAGGACACCCCAATGAAAAACTGTTTTTT. This codes for CSARDEGHPNEKLFF.

CDR3 sequence: CASSTDGRSTDTQYF. In nucleotides, the CDR3 is TGTGCCAGCAGTACGGACGGACGTAGCACAGATACGCAGTATTTT. The V call is TRBV6-4, the J call TRBJ2-3; no firm D call. V lost 5 bases and J lost 0, with 12 bases in between. The V gene's germline CDR1 is MRHNA and CDR2 SNTAGT. The CDR3 has 15 amino acids.

This clonotype occurred a few times. V is TRBV4-1 and J is TRBJ1-5; possible D gene TRBD1, 6 bases. Trimming cost V 1 base and J 2 bases, with 12 bases left between them. The CDR3 contains 16 residues. Germline lookup yields CDR1 MGHRA and CDR2 YSYEKL. CDR3 sequence: CASSQGGRGRNQPQHF. The DNA of the CDR3 is TGCGCCAGCAGCCAAGGGGGCAGGGGTCGCAATCAGCCCCAGCATTTT.

In this sample, this clonotype turned up many times. This sequence joins TRBV18 and TRBJ2-7, with no clear D. Germline V gene lookup returns CDR1 KGHSH and CDR2 LQKENI. The length of the CDR3 is 15 residues. The V end lost 6 bases, the J end lost 2 bases, and 17 bases lay between the germline ends. CDR3 residues: CASSPPSRATYEQYF. As DNA, the CDR3 is TGTGCCAGCTCGCCGCCTTCCAGAGCCACCTACGAGCAGTACTTC.

This clonotype turned up a few times. The V call is TRBV19, the J call TRBJ2-1, with TRBD1 identical over 7 bases. CDR1 and CDR2 from the germline V gene are LNHDA and SQIVND (reference sequence). The CDR3 runs 15 residues. Unmatched junction bases numbered 8, after V lost 3 bases and J lost 6 bases. CDR3 in amino acids: CASSMASGGTNEQFF. As DNA, the CDR3 is TGTGCCAGTAGTATGGCGTCAGGGGGAACCAATGAGCAGTTCTTC. Drawing the rest from reference TRBV19 and TRBJ2-1, the complete variable domain is DGGITQSPKYLFRKEGQNVTLSCEQNLNHDAMYWYRQDPGQGLRLIYYSQIVNDFQKGDIAEGYSVSREKKESFPLTVTSAQKNPTAFYLCASSMASGGTNEQFFGPGTRLTVL.

This clonotype was counted at least ten times. The V and J genes are TRBV12-3 or TRBV12-4 and TRBJ1-6; TRBD1 agrees at 7 bases. The CDR3 length is 15 residues. The J segment lost 10 bases and the V segment lost 6 bases, leaving 12 bases of the junction unmatched. The chain's CDR3 is CASRTRDSPSSPLHF. Here the CDR3 DNA reads TGTGCCAGCAGGACACGGGACAGCCCGAGCTCACCCCTCCACTTT.

This clonotype occurred many times. The J gene is TRBJ1-5, the V gene TRBV28, with 7 bases matching TRBD1. Trimming removed 3 bases from V and 4 bases from J; junction bases left unmatched: 6. This CDR3 has 15 residues. CDR1 is MDHEN, CDR2 SYDVKM, per germline. CDR3 protein: CASSFLAGGNQPQHF. The CDR3, as DNA: TGTGCCAGCAGTTTCCTGGCAGGGGGGAATCAGCCCCAGCATTTT.

This clonotype came up a few times. This chain uses TRBV7-3 with TRBJ2-1, with TRBD2 identical over 8 bases. Looked up from germline, CDR1 is SGHTA and CDR2 is FQGTGA. The trim removed 5 bases at V and 3 bases at J, leaving 6 bases unmatched. The CDR3 is made up of 15 amino acids. The CDR3 region is CASSATSGYYNEQFF. CDR3 in DNA: TGTGCCAGCAGCGCTACTAGCGGTTACTACAATGAGCAGTTCTTC.

The chain combines TRBV27 with TRBJ2-2; D is undetermined. Germline lookup yields CDR1 MNHEY and CDR2 SMNVEV (reference sequence). V was shortened by 7 bases and J by 0 bases, with 6 bases between the two germline ends. This CDR3 is 13 amino acids long. CDR3: CASMETNTGELFF. CDR3 bases: TGTGCCAGCATGGAAACGAACACCGGGGAGCTGTTTTTT.

In its sample, this clonotype was seen many times. The V and J genes are TRBV20-1 and TRBJ1-5; D not certain. The germline CDR1 and CDR2 sequences are DFQATT and SNEGSKA (reference sequence). There are 15 residues in the CDR3. The V end was cut by 0 bases, the J end by 3 bases, with 12 bases between. CDR3 in DNA: TGCAGTGCTAGAGATACGGGCAGGCTCAATCAGCCCCAGCATTTT. Translating it yields CSARDTGRLNQPQHF.

A few counts support this clonotype. The CDR3 DNA follows: TGTGCCTACACCGACAGGGTGAATTCACCCCTCCACTTT. As protein: CAYTDRVNSPLHF. V is TRBV30 and J is TRBJ1-6; 7 bases match TRBD1. CDR1 GTSNPN and CDR2 SVGIG come from the germline V gene (reference sequence). The V segment lost 7 bases and the J segment 7 bases; nucleotides outside the gene matches: 7. This CDR3 is 13 amino acids long.

This chain links TRBV19 with TRBJ2-7; 7 positions agree with TRBD1. This CDR3 is built from 15 residues. Germline V gene lookup returns CDR1 LNHDA and CDR2 SQIVND (reference sequence). Trimming cost V 3 bases and J 3 bases; bases outside gene matches: 8. The CDR3 spells CASSISPDRFYEQYF. The CDR3 DNA is TGTGCCAGTAGTATCTCCCCGGACAGGTTCTACGAGCAGTACTTC.

The V call is TRBV20-1, the J call TRBJ2-4, with unresolved D. V was clipped by 1 base and J by 4 bases, with 8 bases between them. CDR1 DFQATT and CDR2 SNEGSKA come from the germline V gene (reference sequence). The CDR3 loop spans 13 amino acids. CDR3 DNA: TGCAGTGCTAGAGTCGACGGAAAAAACATTCAGTACTTC. Translated: CSARVDGKNIQYF.